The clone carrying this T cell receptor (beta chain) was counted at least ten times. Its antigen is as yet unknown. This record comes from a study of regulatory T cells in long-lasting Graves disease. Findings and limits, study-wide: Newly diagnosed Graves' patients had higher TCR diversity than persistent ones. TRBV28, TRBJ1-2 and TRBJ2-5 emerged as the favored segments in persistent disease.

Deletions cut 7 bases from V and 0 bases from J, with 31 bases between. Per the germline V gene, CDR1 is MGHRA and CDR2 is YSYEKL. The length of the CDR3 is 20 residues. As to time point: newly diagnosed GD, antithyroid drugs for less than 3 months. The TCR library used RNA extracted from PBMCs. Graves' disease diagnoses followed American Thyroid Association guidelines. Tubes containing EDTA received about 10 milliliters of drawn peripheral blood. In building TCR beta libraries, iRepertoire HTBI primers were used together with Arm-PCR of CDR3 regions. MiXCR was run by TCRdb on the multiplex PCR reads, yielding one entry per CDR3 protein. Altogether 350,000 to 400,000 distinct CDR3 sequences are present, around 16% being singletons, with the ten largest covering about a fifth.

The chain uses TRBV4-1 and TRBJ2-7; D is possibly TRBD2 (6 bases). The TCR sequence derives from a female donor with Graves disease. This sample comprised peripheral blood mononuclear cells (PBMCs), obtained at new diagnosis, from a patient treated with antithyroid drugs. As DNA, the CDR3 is TGCGCCAGCACCCCCTCAATGGGACCCCGCGGGAACCAGAGCTCCTACGAGCAGTACTTC. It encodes CASTPSMGPRGNQSSYEQYF.